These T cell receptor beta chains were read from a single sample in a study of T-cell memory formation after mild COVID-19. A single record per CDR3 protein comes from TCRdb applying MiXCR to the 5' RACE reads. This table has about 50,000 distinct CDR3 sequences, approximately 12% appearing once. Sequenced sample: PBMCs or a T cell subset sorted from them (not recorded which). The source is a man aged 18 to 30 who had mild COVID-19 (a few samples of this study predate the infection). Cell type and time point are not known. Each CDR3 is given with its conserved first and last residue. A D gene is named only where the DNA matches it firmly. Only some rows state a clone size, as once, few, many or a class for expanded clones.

CAITPGPLSNNSPLHF	TGTGCCATAACCCCCGGGCCTCTCTCCAATAATTCACCCCTCCACTTT	TRBJ1-6	TRBV10-3	few	.
CASGRGGEAFF	TGTGCCAGCGGAAGGGGTGGGGAAGCTTTCTTT	TRBJ1-1	TRBV5-5	.	.
CASSLGGAGELFF	TGCGCCAGCAGCTTAGGGGGTGCCGGGGAGCTGTTTTTT	TRBJ2-2	TRBV5-1	.	.
CASSASSGGTDTQYF	TGTGCCAGCAGTGCCTCTAGCGGGGGGACAGATACGCAGTATTTT	TRBJ2-3	TRBV6-4	many	TRBD2
CASSPGQGRGYTF	TGTGCCAGCAGTCCCGGACAGGGACGGGGCTACACCTTC	TRBJ1-2	TRBV6-5	few	TRBD1
CASSLLGTDGYTF	TGTGCCAGCTCACTCCTGGGGACAGACGGCTACACCTTC	TRBJ1-2	TRBV18	few	TRBD1
CASSLADRPQDIQYF	TGTGCCAGCAGCTTAGCGGACAGACCTCAGGACATTCAGTACTTC	TRBJ2-4	TRBV11-2	many	.
CASAPPVPLLAGGRNEQFF	TGTGCTAGTGCCCCCCCGGTCCCCCTCCTAGCGGGGGGGAGAAATGAGCAGTTCTTC	TRBJ2-1	TRBV12-5	.	TRBD2
CASSKWQEKLFF	TGTGCCAGCAGCAAATGGCAAGAAAAACTGTTTTTT	TRBJ1-4	TRBV21-1	once	.
CASSLEVGSGYTF	TGTGCCAGCAGCTTAGAAGTGGGGTCAGGCTACACCTTC	TRBJ1-2	TRBV11-2	many	.
CAIKKEGVGYTF	TGTGCCATCAAGAAGGAGGGGGTTGGCTACACCTTC	TRBJ1-2	TRBV10-3	.	.
CAAIRLGLAHQETQYF	TGCGCCGCCATACGGCTGGGACTAGCGCACCAAGAGACCCAGTACTTC	TRBJ2-5	TRBV23-1	.	TRBD2